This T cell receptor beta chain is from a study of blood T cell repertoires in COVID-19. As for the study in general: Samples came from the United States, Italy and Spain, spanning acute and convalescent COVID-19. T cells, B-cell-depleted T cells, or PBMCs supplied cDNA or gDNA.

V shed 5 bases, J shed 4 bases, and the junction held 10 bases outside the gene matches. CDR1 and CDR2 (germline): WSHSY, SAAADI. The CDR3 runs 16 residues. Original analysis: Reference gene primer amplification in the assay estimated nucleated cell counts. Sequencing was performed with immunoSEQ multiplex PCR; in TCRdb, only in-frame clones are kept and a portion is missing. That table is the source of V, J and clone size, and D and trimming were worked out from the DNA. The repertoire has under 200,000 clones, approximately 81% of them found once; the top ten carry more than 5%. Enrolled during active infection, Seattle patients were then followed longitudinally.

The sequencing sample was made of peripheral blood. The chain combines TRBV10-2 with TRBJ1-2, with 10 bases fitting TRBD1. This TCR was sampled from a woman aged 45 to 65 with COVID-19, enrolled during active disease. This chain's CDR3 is CASSIFGTGASYGYTF. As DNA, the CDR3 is TGCGCCAGCAGTATTTTCGGGACAGGGGCGAGCTATGGCTACACCTTC.